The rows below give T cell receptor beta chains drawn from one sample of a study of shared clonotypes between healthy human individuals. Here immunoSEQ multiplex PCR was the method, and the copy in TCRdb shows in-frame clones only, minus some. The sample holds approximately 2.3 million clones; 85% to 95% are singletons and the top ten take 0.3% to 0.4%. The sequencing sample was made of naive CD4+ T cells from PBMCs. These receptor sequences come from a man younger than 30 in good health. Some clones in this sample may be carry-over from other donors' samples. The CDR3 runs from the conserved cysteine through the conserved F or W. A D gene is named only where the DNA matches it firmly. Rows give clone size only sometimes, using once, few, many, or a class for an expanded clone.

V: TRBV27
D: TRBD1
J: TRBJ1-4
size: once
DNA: TGTGCCAGCAGTTCGATCTTGACAGGGAGAAATGAAAAACTGTTTTTT
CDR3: CASSSILTGRNEKLFF

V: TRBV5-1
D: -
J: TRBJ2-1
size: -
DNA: TGCGCCAGCAGCTTGTATTCGGGAACCACATACAATGAGCAGTTCTTC
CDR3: CASSLYSGTTYNEQFF

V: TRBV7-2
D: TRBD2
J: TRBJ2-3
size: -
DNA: TGTGCCAGCAGTTCAACCCTAGCGGGCCCTAGCACAGATACGCAGTATTTT
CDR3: CASSSTLAGPSTDTQYF

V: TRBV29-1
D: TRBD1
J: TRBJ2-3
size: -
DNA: TGCAGCGTTGCGGGACAGTACACAGATACGCAGTATTTT
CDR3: CSVAGQYTDTQYF

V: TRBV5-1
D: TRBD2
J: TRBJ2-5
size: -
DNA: TGCGCCAGCAGCCCGTCCTCTAGCGGCTACCAAGAGACCCAGTACTTC
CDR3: CASSPSSSGYQETQYF

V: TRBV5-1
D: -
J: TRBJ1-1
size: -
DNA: TGCGCCAGCAGCTTCATGACCCTCCCGAACACTGAAGCTTTCTTT
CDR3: CASSFMTLPNTEAFF

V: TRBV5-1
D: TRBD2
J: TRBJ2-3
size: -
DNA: TGCGCCAGCAGCTTGGTTAGCGGGAGTAGCACAGATACGCAGTATTTT
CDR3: CASSLVSGSSTDTQYF

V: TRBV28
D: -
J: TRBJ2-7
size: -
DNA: TGTGCCAGCCTCCAAGGGGGGACACCTCAGAGCTCCTACGAGCAGTACTTC
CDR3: CASLQGGTPQSSYEQYF

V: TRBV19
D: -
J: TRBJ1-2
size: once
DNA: TGTGCCAGTAGTATTAACCGCTCTGGGGGCTACACCTTC
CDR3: CASSINRSGGYTF

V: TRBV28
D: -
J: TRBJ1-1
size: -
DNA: TGTGCCAGCAATGACTTGATTAGGGAAGCTTTCTTT
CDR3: CASNDLIREAFF

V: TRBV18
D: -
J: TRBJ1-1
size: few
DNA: TGTGCCAGCTCACCACCGTCTGTGAACACTGAAGCTTTCTTT
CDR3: CASSPPSVNTEAFF

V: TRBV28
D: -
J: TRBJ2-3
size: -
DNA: TGTGCCAGCAGGACCTCGGGGGTGGGTACGCAGTATTTT
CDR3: CASRTSGVGTQYF

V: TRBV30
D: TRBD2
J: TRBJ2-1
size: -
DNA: TGTGCCTGGACGAAGGGACTAGCGGGATTCTACAATGAGCAGTTCTTC
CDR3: CAWTKGLAGFYNEQFF

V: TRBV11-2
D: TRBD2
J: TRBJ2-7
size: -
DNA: TGTGCCAGCAGACAACTAGCGGGAGTTGACTACGAGCAGTACTTC
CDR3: CASRQLAGVDYEQYF

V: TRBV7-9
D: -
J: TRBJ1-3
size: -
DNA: TGTGCCAGCAGCTTAACCCCTGGAAACACCATATATTTT
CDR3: CASSLTPGNTIYF

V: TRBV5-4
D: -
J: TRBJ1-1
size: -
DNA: TGTGCCAGCAGCCTCAGGGGAGGGGTGAACACTGAAGCTTTCTTT
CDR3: CASSLRGGVNTEAFF

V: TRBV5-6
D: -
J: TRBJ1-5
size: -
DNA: TGTGCCAGCAGCTTCCGGGGGACCAATCAGCCCCAGCATTTT
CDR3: CASSFRGTNQPQHF

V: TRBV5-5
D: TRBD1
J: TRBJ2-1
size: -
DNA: TGTGCCAGCAGCACCGGCGACAGGGCTAATGAGCAGTTCTTC
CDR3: CASSTGDRANEQFF

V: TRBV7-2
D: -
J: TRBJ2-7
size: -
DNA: TGTGCCAGCAGCTTTGCCCGGGACTCCTACGAGCAGTACTTC
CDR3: CASSFARDSYEQYF

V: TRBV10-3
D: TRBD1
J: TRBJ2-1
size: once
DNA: TGTGCCATCAGCCCAGGGGGCTCTAACAATGAGCAGTTCTTC
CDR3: CAISPGGSNNEQFF

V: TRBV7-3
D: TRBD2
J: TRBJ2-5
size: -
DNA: TGTGCCAGCAGCAATAGCGGGAGCCAAGAGACCCAGTACTTC
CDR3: CASSNSGSQETQYF

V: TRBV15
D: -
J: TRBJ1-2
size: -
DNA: TGTGCCACCAGCGGGGGACGGAACTATGGCTACACCTTC
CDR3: CATSGGRNYGYTF

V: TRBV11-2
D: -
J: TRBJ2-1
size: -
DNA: TGTGCCAGCAGATTTAACAATGAGCAGTTCTTC
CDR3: CASRFNNEQFF

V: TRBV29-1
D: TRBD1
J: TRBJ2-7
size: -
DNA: TGCAGCGTTGAAGATCCACTTCGAACGGGACAGCCATCCTACGAGCAGTACTTC
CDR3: CSVEDPLRTGQPSYEQYF

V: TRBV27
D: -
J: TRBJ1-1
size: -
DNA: TGTGCCAGCTCAGGGTATTCGGGAACTGAAGCTTTCTTT
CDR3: CASSGYSGTEAFF

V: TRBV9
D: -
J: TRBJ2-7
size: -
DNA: TGTGCCAGCAGCGTAGGGGCTGAAGGCAGCAACGAGCAGTACTTC
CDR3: CASSVGAEGSNEQYF

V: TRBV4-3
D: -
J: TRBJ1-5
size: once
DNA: TGCGCCAGCAGCCAAGATCTGGGACGGACAGCGCCCCAGCATTTT
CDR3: CASSQDLGRTAPQHF

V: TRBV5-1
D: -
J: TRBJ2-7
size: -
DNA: TGCGCCAGCAGCCCGTCCGGGGAGGTCGAGCAGTACTTC
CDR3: CASSPSGEVEQYF

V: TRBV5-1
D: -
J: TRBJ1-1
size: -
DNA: TGCGCCAGCATTTCACCGGGGTCCCTACATGGGAACACTGAAGCTTTCTTT
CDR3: CASISPGSLHGNTEAFF

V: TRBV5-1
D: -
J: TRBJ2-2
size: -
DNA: TGCGCCAGCAGCGGACGGACAGGGAGGGCCGGGGAGCTGTTTTTT
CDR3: CASSGRTGRAGELFF

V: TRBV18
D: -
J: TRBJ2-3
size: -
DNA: TGTGCCAGCTCACCACCGTTCCGTAACACAGATACGCAGTATTTT
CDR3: CASSPPFRNTDTQYF

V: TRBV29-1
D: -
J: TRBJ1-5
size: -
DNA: TGCAGCGTATCCACGGTGGGTCAGTCCCAGCATTTT
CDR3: CSVSTVGQSQHF

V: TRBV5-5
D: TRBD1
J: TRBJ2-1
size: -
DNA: TGTGCCAGCAGCTTCCGGGACAGGTACAATGAGCAGTTCTTC
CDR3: CASSFRDRYNEQFF

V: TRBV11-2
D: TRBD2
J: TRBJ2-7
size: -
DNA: TGTGCCAGCAGGGCTAGCGGGAGGACGAGCGAGCAGTACTTC
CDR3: CASRASGRTSEQYF

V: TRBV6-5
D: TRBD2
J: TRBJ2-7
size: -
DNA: TGTGCCAGCAGTCCCTCGGGACTAACGAACTACGAGCAGTACTTC
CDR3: CASSPSGLTNYEQYF

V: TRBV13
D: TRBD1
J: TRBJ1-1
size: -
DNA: TGTGCCAGCAGCTCACTCGCGGGGACAGGGGGAACTACTGAAGCTTTCTTT
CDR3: CASSSLAGTGGTTEAFF

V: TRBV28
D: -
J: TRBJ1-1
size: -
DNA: TGTGCCAGCGAAAACATGGAAACTGAAGCTTTCTTT
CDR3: CASENMETEAFF

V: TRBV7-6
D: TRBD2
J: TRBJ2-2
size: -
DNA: TGTGCCAGCAGCGCCCAAGTAGCGGGGCCGAGCACCGGGGAGCTGTTTTTT
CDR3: CASSAQVAGPSTGELFF

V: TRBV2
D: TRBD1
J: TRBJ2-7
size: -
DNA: TGTGCCAGCAGGTCGGACAGGGTCGAGCAGTACTTC
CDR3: CASRSDRVEQYF

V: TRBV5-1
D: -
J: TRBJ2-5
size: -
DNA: TGCGCCAGCAGCCCTTATAGTGGGGAGACCCAGTACTTC
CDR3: CASSPYSGETQYF

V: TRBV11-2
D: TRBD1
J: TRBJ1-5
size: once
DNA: TGTGCCAGCCAACAGGGGGCACATCAGCCCCAGCATTTT
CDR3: CASQQGAHQPQHF

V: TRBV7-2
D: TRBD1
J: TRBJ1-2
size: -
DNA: TGTGCCAGCAGCCCCCTAAGGACAGGGGGCGCAGGTGGCTACACCTTC
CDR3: CASSPLRTGGAGGYTF

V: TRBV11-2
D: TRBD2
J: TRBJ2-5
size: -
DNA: TGTGCCAGCAGCCCCACCTGGGGGGGGGAGACCCAGTACTTC
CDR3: CASSPTWGGETQYF

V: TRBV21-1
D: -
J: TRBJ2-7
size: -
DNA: TGTGCCAGCAGCAAACCGGGACTAGCGGATCCTTGTGAGCAGTACTTC
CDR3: CASSKPGLADPCEQYF

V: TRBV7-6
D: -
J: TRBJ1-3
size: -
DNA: TGTGCCAGCAGCCCAAGACCCATCCTCAATCCAGGGAACACCATATATTTT
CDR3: CASSPRPILNPGNTIYF

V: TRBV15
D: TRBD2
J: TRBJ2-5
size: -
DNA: TGTGCCACCAGCATGGGATCTAGCGGGAGACCTAGGACCCAGTACTTC
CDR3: CATSMGSSGRPRTQYF

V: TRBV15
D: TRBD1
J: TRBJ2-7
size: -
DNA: TGTGCCACCAGCGGACAGGGGGCGCGTTCCAACTCCTACGAGCAGTACTTC
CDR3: CATSGQGARSNSYEQYF

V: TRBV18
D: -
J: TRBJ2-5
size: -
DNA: TGTGCCAGCTCACCAGAGGCGGGACAGCAAGAGACCCAGTACTTC
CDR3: CASSPEAGQQETQYF

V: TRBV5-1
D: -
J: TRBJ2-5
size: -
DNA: TGCGCCAGCAGCGACCCTAGCTCGCAAGAGACCCAGTACTTC
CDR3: CASSDPSSQETQYF

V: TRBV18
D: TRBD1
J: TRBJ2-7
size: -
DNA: TGTGCCAGCTCACCGGACAGGGTCACCGAGCAGTACTTC
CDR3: CASSPDRVTEQYF

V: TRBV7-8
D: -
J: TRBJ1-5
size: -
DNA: TGTGCCAGCAGCCGAGGTTGGTGGGGGCATCAGCCCCAGCATTTT
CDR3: CASSRGWWGHQPQHF

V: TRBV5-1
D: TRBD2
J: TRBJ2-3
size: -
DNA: TGCGCCAGCAGTTCCGGGACTAGCGGGAGGTCGATATATGCAGATACGCAGTATTTT
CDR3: CASSSGTSGRSIYADTQYF

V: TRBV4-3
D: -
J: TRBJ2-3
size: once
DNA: TGCGCCAGCAGCCAAGATACCGGCCGGGCTAATACGCAGTATTTT
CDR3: CASSQDTGRANTQYF

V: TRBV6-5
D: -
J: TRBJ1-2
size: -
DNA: TGTGCCAGCAGTTACTCGCCCGGGTATGGCTACACCTTC
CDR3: CASSYSPGYGYTF

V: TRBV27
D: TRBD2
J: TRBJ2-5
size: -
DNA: TGTGCCAGCAGTTGGTCGGGTCTAGCGGGAGAACGAAAGACCCAGTACTTC
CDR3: CASSWSGLAGERKTQYF

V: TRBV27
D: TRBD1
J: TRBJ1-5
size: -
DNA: TGTGCCAGCAGTCCAGGGACAGGAGGAAATCAGCCCCAGCATTTT
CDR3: CASSPGTGGNQPQHF

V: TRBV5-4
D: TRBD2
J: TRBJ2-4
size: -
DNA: TGTGCCAGCAGCTCGACTAGCGGCGAAAACATTCAGTACTTC
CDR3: CASSSTSGENIQYF

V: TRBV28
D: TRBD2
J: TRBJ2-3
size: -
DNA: TGTGCCAGCCGCCCGGGGGGGACCGGCACAGATACGCAGTATTTT
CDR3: CASRPGGTGTDTQYF

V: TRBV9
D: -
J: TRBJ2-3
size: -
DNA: TGTGCCAGCAGCGTTTCACTAGCCAGCACAGATACGCAGTATTTT
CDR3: CASSVSLASTDTQYF